This T cell receptor (beta chain) was obtained from a study of PD-1 blockade in classical Hodgkin lymphoma (dated by TCRdb to about 2020). Background for the entire study: Nivolumab dosing was 3 mg/kg intravenously every 2 weeks, continuing until either disease progression or unacceptable toxicity. The study used CyTOF and TCR beta sequencing to define a peripheral blood immune signature of response to PD-1 blockade in classical Hodgkin lymphoma.

Reading the germline V gene gives CDR1 MNHEY and CDR2 SVGAGI. Reading from cysteine to phenylalanine, the CDR3 counts 15 amino acids. Only the CDR3 DNA stays, 45 bases, in frame from base 1. Clipping removes 5 bases from V and 2 bases from J, with 5 as the unmatched junction base count. The investigation overall reported the following: CD4+ but not CD8+ TCR diversity rose significantly by C4D1 (p=0.0027 vs p=0.16), most apparent in complete responders (p=0.02). Lower diversity was seen in patients whose nivolumab began less than 1 year after ASCT, and these patients were left out of later analyses so that immune reconstitution would not confound the results. Baseline TCR diversity was reported to be lower in newly diagnosed patients than in healthy donors, and even lower in relapsed/refractory patients. The study covered only a single clinical trial cohort, and the causes of the repertoire differences, possibly disease activity or prior therapy, were still not defined. Baseline diversity similar to that of newly diagnosed patients was observed in trial patients achieving complete response, whereas significantly lower diversity was observed in partial responders and progressors.

Remarks on this clone: Its antigen remains undetermined. Base-call qualities are not available, and no considerably larger clone is one nucleotide away.

The sample's time point label, in plain terms: cycle 2 day 1 (C2D1) of nivolumab. All trial patients had relapsed after autologous stem cell transplantation, with cohorts A, B and C differing in prior brentuximab vedotin exposure. The trial cohort was composed of about 54 patients with relapsed/refractory classical Hodgkin lymphoma, for whom complete response, partial response or progressive disease was recorded as best overall response. In the multi-cohort phase II CheckMate 205 trial, trial patients received single-agent nivolumab. An independent review committee assessed best overall response by applying the 2007 International Working Group response criteria. Trial PBMCs were obtained immediately prior to nivolumab initiation (C1D1) and on therapy at cycle 2 day 1 and cycle 4 day 1. After peripheral blood was drawn into 8 mL Vacutainer Cell Preparation Tubes, PBMCs were isolated by centrifugation and then cryopreserved.

Genomic DNA was isolated using the Qiagen DNeasy kit from unsorted PBMCs as well as from negatively selected CD4+ and CD8+ fractions. Using primers that anneal to V and J segments, immunoSEQ multiplex PCR amplified the TCR beta CDR3 regions. A synthetic immune receptor repertoire was used to minimize amplification bias, and remaining bias was computationally removed after sequencing. As for the original processing: Repertoire diversity was quantified as the Shannon entropy index using custom Python scripts. Unsorted, CD4+ and CD8+ repertoires were analyzed separately, except for combined analyses in which CD4+ and CD8+ sequences were merged in silico. Clonal expansion was defined as at least a 2-fold frequency increase after treatment relative to C1D1, with a pseudocount of 0.5 for undetected baseline clones. Singleton clones were defined as clones with 0 or 1 copy at C1D1, and non-singleton clones were defined as clones with 2 or more copies. Clones expanded in unsorted samples were annotated as CD4+, CD8+ or unknown by matching protein sequences in sorted samples from the same patient. Wilcoxon tests were applied to paired samples to test diversity changes from C1D1 to C4D1. Not all clones reach the TCRdb copy of this immuneACCESS table, which keeps in-frame sequences only. Checked studies attribute under half of the gap to unresolved V genes and leave the rest unexplained. Clone size and V and J calls were adopted from that table, with D and trimming inferred from the DNA. Within this sample are tens of thousands of clones, with roughly 80% of them counted one time only. Around 8.3% of the sample rests with the top ten.

The sequenced sample was peripheral blood mononuclear cells (PBMCs), obtained before the second cycle of nivolumab. This TCR derives from a human donor with classical Hodgkin lymphoma. This sequence uses TRBV6-5 and TRBJ1-2; the junction holds 10 bases that match TRBD1. The CDR3 reads CASSPGTGVNYGYTF. The DNA is TGTGCCAGCAGTCCCGGGACAGGGGTGAACTATGGCTACACCTTC.